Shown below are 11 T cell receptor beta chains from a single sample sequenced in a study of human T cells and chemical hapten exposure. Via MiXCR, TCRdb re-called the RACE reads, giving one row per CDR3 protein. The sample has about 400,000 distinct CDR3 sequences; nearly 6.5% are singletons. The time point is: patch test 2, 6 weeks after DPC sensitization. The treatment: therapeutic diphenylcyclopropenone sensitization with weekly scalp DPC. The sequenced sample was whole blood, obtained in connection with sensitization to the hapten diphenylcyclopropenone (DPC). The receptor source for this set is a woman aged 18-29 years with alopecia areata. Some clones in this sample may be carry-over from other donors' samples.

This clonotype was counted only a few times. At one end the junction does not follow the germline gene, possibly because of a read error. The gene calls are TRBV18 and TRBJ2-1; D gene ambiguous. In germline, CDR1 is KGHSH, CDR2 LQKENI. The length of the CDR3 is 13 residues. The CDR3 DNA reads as TGTGCCAGCTCCCCACCCCGTTACAATGAGCAGTTCTTC. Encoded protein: CASSPPRYNEQFF.

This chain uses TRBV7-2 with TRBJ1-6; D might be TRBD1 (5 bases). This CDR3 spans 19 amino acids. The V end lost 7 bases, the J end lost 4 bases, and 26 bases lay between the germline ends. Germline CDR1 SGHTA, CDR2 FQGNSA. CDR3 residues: CASTQGTPSRNAYNSPLHF. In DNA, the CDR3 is TGTGCCAGCACCCAAGGGACCCCGAGCCGAAACGCTTATAATTCACCCCTCCACTTT.

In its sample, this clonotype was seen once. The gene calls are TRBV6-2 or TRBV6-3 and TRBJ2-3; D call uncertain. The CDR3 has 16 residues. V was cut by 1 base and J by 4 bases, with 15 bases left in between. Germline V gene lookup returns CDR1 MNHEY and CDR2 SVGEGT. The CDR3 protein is CASSYYLTSVADTQYF. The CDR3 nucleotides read TGTGCCAGCAGTTACTATCTGACTTCAGTTGCAGATACGCAGTATTTT.

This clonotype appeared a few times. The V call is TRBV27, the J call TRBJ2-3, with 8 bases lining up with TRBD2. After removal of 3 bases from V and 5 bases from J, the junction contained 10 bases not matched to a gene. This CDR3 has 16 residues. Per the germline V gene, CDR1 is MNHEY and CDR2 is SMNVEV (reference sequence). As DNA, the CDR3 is TGTGCCAGCAGTTTGGACGGGGGGGTAGGTGGAGATACGCAGTATTTT. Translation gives CASSLDGGVGGDTQYF.

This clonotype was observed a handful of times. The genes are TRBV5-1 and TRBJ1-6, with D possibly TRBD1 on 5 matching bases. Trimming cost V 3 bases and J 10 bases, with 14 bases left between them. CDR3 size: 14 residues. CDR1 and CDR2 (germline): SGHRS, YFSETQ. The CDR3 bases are TGCGCCAGCAGCTCCCAGGGCACTGGGTCACCCCTCCACTTT. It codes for CASSSQGTGSPLHF. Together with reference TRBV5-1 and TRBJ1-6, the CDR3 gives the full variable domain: KAGVTQTPRYLIKTRGQQVTLSCSPISGHRSVSWYQQTPGQGLQFLFEYFSETQRNKGNFPGRFSGRQFSNSRSEMNVSTLELGDSALYLCASSSQGTGSPLHFGNGTRLTVT.

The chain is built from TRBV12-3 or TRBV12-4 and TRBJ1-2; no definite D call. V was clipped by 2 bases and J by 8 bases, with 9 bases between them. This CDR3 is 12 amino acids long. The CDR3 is CASSLRARGYTF. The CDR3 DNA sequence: TGTGCCAGCAGTTTACGGGCGCGAGGCTACACCTTC.

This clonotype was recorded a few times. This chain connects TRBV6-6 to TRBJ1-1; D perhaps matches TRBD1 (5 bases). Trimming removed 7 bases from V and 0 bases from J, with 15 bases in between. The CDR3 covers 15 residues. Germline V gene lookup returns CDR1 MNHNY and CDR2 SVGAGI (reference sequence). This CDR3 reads CASIETRGMNTEAFF. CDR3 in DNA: TGTGCCAGCATCGAAACACGGGGGATGAACACTGAAGCTTTCTTT.

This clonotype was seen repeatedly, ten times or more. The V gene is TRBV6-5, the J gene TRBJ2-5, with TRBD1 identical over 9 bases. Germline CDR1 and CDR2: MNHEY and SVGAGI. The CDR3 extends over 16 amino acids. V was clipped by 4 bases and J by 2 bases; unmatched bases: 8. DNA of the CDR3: TGTGCCAGCAGTTCCCCTGGGACAGGGAATCAAGAGACCCAGTACTTC. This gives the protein CASSSPGTGNQETQYF.

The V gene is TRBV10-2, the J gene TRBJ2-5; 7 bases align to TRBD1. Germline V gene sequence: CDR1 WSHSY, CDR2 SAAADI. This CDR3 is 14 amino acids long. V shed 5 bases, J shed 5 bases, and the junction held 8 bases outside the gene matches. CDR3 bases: TGCGCCAGCAGTTTCACAGGGGTTGGGGAGACCCAGTACTTC. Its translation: CASSFTGVGETQYF.

The CDR3 bases are TGTGCCAGCAGCTACCAGTCCCTAGCTGGGAACATTCAGTACTTC. It translates to CASSYQSLAGNIQYF. The chain couples TRBV7-2 to TRBJ2-4; maybe TRBD2 (5 bases). Germline V gives CDR1 SGHTA, CDR2 FQGNSA. This CDR3 spans 15 amino acids. With 4 bases removed from V and 7 bases from J, the gap between germline ends came to 17 bases.

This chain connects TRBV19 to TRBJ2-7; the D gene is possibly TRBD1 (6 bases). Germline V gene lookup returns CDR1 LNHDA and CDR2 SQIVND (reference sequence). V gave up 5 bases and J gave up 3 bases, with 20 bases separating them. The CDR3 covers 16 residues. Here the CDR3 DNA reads TGTGCCAGTAGTCCGACGGACAGCTCGGCCTTCTACGAGCAGTACTTC. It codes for CASSPTDSSAFYEQYF.